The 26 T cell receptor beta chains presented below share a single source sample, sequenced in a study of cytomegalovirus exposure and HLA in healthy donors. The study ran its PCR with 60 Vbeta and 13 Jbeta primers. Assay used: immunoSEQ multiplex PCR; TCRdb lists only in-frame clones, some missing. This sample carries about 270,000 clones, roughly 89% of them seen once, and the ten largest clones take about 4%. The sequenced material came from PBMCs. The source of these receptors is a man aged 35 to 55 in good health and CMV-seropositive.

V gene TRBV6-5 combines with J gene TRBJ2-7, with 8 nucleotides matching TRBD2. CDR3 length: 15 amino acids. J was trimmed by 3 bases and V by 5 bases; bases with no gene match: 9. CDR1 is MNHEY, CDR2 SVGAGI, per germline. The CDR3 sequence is CASSNTGGIVYEQYF. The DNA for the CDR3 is TGTGCCAGCAGTAACACGGGAGGGATAGTCTACGAGCAGTACTTC.

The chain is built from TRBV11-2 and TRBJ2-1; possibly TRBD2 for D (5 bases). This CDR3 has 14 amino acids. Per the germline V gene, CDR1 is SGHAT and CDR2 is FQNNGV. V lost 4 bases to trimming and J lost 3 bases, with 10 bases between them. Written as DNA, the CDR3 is TGTGCCAGCAGCTACAGCGGCCTCTACAATGAGCAGTTCTTC. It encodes CASSYSGLYNEQFF.

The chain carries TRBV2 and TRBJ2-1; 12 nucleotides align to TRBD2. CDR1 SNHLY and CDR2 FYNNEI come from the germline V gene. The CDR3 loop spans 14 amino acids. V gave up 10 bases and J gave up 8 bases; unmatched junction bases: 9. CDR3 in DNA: TGTGCCATTCGACTAGCGGGAGAGGGTCATGAGCAGTTCTTC. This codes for CAIRLAGEGHEQFF.

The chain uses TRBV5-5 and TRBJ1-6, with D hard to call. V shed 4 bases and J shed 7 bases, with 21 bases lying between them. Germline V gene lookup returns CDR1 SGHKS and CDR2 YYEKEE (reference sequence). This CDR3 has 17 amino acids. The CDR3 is CASSRSTTLARNSPLHF. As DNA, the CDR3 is TGTGCCAGCAGCCGTTCAACGACACTAGCTAGGAATTCACCCCTCCACTTT.

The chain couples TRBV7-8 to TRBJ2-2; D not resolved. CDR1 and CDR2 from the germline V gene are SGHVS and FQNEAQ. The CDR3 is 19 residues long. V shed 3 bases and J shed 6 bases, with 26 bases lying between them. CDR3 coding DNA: TGTGCCAGCAGCTTCCCCCTCCCAAGCGACCCGCCGGAACCCGGGGAGCTGTTTTTT. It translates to CASSFPLPSDPPEPGELFF. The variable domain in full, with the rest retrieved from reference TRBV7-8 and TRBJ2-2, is GAGVSQSPRYKVAKRGQDVALRCDPISGHVSLFWYQQALGQGPEFLTYFQNEAQLDKSGLPSDRFFAERPEGSVSTLKIQRTQQEDSAVYLCASSFPLPSDPPEPGELFFGEGSRLTVL.

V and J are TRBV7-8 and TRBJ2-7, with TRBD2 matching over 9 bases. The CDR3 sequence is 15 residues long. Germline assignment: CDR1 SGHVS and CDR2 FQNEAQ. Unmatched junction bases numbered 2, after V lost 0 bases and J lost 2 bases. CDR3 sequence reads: CASSLAGGRAYEQYF. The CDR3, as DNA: TGTGCCAGCAGCTTAGCCGGCGGGAGGGCCTACGAGCAGTACTTC.

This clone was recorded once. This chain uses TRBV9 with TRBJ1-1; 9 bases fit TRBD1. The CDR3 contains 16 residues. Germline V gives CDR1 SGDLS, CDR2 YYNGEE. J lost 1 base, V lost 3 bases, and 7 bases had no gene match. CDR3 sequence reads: CASSGPGQGSNTEAFF. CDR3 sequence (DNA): TGTGCCAGCAGCGGGCCGGGACAGGGATCGAACACTGAAGCTTTCTTT.

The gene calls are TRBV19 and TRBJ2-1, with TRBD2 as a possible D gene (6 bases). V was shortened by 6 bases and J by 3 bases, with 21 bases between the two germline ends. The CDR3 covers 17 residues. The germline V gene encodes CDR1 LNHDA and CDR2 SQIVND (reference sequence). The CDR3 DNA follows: TGTGCCAGTAGGACTACGGGACTCGGCAGCAACTACAATGAGCAGTTCTTC. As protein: CASRTTGLGSNYNEQFF.

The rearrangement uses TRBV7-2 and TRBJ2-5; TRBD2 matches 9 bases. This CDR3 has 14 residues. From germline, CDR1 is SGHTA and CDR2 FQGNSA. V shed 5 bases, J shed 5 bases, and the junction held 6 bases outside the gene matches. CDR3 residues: CASSPGLAVETQYF. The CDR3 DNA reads TGTGCCAGCAGCCCGGGACTAGCTGTGGAGACCCAGTACTTC.

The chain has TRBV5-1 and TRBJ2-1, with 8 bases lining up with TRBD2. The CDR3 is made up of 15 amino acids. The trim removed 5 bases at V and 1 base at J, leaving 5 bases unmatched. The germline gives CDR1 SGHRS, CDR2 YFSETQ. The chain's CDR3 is CASSPGTRSYNEQFF. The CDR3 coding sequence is TGCGCCAGCAGTCCCGGGACTAGGTCCTACAATGAGCAGTTCTTC.

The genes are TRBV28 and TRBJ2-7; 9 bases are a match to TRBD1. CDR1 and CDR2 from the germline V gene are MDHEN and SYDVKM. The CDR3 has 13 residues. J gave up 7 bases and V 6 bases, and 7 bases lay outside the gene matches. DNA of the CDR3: TGTGCCAGCAGACCGGGACAGGGAGGGGAGCAGTACTTC. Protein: CASRPGQGGEQYF.

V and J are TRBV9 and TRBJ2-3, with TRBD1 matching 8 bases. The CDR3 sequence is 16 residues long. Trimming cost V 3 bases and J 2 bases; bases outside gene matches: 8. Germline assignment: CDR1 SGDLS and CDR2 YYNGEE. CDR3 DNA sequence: TGTGCCAGCAGCGGACGACAGGGGCCGTTCACAGATACGCAGTATTTT. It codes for CASSGRQGPFTDTQYF.

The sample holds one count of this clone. CDR3 sequence: CASSRRDRAQETQYF. The CDR3 region has the DNA TGTGCCAGCAGTCGAAGGGACAGGGCCCAAGAGACCCAGTACTTC. V usage is TRBV27 and J usage is TRBJ2-5, with TRBD1 matching over 9 bases. The CDR3 has 15 amino acids. Germline V CDR1 and CDR2: MNHEY, SMNVEV (reference sequence). After removal of 5 bases from V and 1 base from J, the junction contained 5 bases not matched to a gene.

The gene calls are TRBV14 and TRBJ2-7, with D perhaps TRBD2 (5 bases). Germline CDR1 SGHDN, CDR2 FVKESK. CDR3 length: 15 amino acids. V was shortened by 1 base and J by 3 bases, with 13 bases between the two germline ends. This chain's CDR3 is CASSQVRGMIYEQYF. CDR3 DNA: TGTGCCAGCAGCCAAGTCCGGGGTATGATCTACGAGCAGTACTTC.

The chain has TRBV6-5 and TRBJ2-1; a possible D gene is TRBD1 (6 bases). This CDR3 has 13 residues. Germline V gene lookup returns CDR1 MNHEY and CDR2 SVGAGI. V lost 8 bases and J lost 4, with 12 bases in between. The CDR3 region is CASRRQVYNEQFF. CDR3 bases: TGTGCCAGCCGCAGACAGGTATACAATGAGCAGTTCTTC.

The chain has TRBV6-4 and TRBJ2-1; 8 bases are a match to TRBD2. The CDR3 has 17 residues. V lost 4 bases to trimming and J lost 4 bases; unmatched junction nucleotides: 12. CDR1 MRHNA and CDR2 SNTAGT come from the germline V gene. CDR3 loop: CASSAVPAGVGYNEQFF. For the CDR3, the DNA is TGTGCCAGCAGTGCCGTCCCAGCGGGAGTTGGGTACAATGAGCAGTTCTTC.

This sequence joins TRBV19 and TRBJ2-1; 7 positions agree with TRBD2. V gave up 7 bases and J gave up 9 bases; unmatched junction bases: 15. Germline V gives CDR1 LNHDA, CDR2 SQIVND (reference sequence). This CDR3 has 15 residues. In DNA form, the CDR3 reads TGTGCCAGTAACACCGGGACTACACCCACGGGTGAGCAGTTCTTC. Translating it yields CASNTGTTPTGEQFF.

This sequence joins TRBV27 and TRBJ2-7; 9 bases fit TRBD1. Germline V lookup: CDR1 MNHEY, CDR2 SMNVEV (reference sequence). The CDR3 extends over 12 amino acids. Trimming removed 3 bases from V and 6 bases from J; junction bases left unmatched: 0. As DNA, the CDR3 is TGTGCCAGCAGTTTGGGACAGGGCGAGCAGTACTTC. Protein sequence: CASSLGQGEQYF.

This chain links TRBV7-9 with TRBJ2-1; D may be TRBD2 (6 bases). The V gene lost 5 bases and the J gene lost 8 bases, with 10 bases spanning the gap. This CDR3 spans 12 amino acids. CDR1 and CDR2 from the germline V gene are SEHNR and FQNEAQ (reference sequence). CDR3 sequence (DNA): TGTGCCAGCAGCCAAGGGAGGTATGAGCAGTTCTTC. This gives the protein CASSQGRYEQFF.

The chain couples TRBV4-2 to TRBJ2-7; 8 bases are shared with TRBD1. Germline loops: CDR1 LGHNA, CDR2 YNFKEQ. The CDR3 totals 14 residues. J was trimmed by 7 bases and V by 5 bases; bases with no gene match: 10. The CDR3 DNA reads TGTGCCAGCAGCGCACAGACAGGGGTGGGAGAGCAGTACTTC. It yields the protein CASSAQTGVGEQYF.

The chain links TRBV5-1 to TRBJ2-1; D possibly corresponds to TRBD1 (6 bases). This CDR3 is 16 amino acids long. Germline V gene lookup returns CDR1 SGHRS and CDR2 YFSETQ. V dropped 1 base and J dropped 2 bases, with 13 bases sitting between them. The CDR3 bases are TGCGCCAGCAGCTTGAACAGGGTGATAACCTACAATGAGCAGTTCTTC. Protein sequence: CASSLNRVITYNEQFF.

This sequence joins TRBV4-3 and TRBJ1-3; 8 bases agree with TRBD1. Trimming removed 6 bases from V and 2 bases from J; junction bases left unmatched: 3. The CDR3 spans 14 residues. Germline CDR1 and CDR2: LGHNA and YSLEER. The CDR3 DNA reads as TGCGCCAGCAGTGCGGACAGGGCTGGAAACACCATATATTTT. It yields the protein CASSADRAGNTIYF.

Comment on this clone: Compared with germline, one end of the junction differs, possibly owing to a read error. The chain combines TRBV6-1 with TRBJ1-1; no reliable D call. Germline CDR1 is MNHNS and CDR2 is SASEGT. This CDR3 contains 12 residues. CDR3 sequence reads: CASSARARDMLF. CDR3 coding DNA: TGTGCCAGCAGTGCCCGGGCCCGGGATATGCTCTTT.

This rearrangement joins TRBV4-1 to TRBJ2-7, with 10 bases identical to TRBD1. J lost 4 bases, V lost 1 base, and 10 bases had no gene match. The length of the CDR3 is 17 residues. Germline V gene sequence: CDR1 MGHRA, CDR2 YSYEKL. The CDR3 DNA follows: TGCGCCAGCAGCCAAGCCCCGGGACAGGGGAGGGTGTACGAGCAGTACTTC. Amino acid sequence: CASSQAPGQGRVYEQYF.

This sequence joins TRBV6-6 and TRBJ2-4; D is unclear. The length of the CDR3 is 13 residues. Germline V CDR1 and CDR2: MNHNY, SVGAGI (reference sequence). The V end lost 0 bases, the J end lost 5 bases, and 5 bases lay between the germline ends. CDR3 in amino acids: CASSYSRENIQYF. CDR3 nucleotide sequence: TGTGCCAGCAGTTACTCTCGGGAAAACATTCAGTACTTC.

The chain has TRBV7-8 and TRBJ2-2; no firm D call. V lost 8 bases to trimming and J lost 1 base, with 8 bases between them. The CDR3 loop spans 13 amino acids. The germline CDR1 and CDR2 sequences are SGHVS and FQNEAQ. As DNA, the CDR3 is TGTGCCAGCGCAGGAAAGAACACCGGGGAGCTGTTTTTT. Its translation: CASAGKNTGELFF.